The subject of this entry is one T cell receptor (beta chain). This sample is drawn from a study of T cell repertoires in cytomegalovirus infection. TCRdb reprocessed the reads via MiXCR and lists one record per CDR3 protein. The table lists some 300,000 distinct CDR3 sequences, around 9.1% of them singletons. Germline assignment: CDR1 DFQATT and CDR2 SNEGSKA (reference sequence). The CDR3 is 14 residues long. V lost 6 bases, J lost 3 bases, and 15 bases lay in between. The TCR originated in a human donor in good health (CMV status not recorded). Some clones in this sample may be carry-over from other donors' samples. The V and J genes are TRBV20-1 and TRBJ2-1; unclear D gene. The sample was PBMCs. The chain's CDR3 is CSAQDAWVYNEQFF. DNA of the CDR3: TGCAGTGCGCAAGACGCCTGGGTCTACAATGAGCAGTTCTTC.